This T cell receptor (beta chain) was found in a study of beta chain features in type 1 diabetes. Study findings and constraints: Type 1 diabetes patients had moderately but significantly shorter TCRB CDR3s in all four CD4+ subsets.

All of the isolated RNA was reverse transcribed, so expressed TCRB transcripts were sequenced. Libraries were prepared by immunoSEQ multiplex PCR; TCRdb keeps only in-frame clonotypes and omits some of them. The sample lists around 260,000 clones, approximately 20% occurring once. Germline V gene lookup returns CDR1 SQVTM and CDR2 ANQGSEA. The CDR3 sequence is 12 residues long. The V segment lost 7 bases and the J segment 3 bases; nucleotides outside the gene matches: 5. This clone was seen a few times. What it binds is unknown. Sort purity for all populations was recorded as exceeding 98%. What was sequenced was naive CD4+ T cells from blood. The chain couples TRBV29-1 to TRBJ1-2, with 7 bases identical to TRBD1. This receptor was obtained from a middle-aged woman with type 1 diabetes. The CDR3 region has the DNA TGCAGCGGAGGGGGCGCGGACTATGGCTACACCTTC. This translates into CSGGGADYGYTF.